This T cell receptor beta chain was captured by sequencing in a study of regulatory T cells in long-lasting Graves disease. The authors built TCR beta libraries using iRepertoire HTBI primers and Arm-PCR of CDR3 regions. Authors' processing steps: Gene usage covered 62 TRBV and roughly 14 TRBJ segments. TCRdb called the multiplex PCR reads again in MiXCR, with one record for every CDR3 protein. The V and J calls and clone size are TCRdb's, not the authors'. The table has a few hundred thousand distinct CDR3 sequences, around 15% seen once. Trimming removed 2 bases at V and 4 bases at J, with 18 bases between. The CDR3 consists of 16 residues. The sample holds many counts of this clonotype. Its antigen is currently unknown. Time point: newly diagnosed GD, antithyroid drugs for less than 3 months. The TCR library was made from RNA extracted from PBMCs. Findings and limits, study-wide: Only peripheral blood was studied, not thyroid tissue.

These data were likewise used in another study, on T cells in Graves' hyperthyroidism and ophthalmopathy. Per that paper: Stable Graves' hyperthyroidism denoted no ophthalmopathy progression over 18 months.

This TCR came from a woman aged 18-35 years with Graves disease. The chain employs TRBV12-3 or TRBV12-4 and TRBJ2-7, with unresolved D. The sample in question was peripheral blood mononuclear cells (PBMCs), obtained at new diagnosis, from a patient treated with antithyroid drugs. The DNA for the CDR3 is TGTGCCAGCAGTTTATCCGGGCCCCGGGTCCCTTACGAGCAGTACTTC. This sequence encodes CASSLSGPRVPYEQYF.